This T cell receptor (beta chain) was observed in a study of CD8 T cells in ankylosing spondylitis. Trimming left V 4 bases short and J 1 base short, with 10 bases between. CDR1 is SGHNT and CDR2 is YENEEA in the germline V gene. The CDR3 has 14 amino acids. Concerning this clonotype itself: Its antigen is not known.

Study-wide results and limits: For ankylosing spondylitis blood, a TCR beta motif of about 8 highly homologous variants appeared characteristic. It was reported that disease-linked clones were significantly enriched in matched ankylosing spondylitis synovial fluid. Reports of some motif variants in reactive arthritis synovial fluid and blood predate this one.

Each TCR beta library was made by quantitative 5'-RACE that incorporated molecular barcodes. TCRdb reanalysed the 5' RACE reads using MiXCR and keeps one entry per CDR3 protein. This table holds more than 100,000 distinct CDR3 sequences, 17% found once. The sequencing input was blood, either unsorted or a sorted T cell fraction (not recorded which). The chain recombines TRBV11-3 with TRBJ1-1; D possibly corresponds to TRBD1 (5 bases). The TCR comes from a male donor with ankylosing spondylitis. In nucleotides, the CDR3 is TGTGCCAGCAGCTCCCGACAGAGGAACACTGAAGCTTTCTTT. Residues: CASSSRQRNTEAFF.